This T cell receptor beta chain originates from a study of T cells after somatic rescue of genetic block. Using immunoSEQ multiplex PCR, the repertoire was profiled, and TCRdb retains in-frame clones only, with some absent. The sample lists tens of thousands of clones, roughly nine tenths occurring once. CDR1 and CDR2 from the germline V gene are MGHDK and SYGVNS. V was pared by 5 bases and J by 6 bases, with 12 bases of the junction left unmatched. This CDR3 has 18 residues. The TCR sequence derives from a man between 35 and 55 years old. The sequenced sample was peripheral blood mononuclear cells (PBMCs). V gene TRBV25-1 combines with J gene TRBJ2-1; TRBD2 aligns across 14 bases. CDR3 loop: CASSNLFGTSGRFNEQFF. The CDR3 nucleotides read TGTGCCAGCAGTAACCTGTTCGGGACTAGCGGGAGATTCAATGAGCAGTTCTTC.